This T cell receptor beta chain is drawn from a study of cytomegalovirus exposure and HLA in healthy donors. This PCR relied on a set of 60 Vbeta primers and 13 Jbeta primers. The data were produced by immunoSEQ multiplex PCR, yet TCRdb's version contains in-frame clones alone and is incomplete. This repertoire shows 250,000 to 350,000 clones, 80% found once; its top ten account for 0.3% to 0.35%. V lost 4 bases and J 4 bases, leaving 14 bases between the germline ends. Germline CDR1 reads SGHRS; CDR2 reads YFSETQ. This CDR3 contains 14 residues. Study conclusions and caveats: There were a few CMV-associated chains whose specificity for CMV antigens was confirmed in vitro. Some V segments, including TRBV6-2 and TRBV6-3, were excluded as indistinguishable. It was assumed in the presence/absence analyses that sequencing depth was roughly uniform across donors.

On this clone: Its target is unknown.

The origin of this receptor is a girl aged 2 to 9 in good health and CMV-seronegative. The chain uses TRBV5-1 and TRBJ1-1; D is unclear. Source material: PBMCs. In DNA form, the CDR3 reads TGCGCCAGCAGCGCAACAGAGACGGTCACTGAAGCTTTCTTT. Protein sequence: CASSATETVTEAFF. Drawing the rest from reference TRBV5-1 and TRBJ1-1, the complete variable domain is KAGVTQTPRYLIKTRGQQVTLSCSPISGHRSVSWYQQTPGQGLQFLFEYFSETQRNKGNFPGRFSGRQFSNSRSEMNVSTLELGDSALYLCASSATETVTEAFFGQGTRLTVV.